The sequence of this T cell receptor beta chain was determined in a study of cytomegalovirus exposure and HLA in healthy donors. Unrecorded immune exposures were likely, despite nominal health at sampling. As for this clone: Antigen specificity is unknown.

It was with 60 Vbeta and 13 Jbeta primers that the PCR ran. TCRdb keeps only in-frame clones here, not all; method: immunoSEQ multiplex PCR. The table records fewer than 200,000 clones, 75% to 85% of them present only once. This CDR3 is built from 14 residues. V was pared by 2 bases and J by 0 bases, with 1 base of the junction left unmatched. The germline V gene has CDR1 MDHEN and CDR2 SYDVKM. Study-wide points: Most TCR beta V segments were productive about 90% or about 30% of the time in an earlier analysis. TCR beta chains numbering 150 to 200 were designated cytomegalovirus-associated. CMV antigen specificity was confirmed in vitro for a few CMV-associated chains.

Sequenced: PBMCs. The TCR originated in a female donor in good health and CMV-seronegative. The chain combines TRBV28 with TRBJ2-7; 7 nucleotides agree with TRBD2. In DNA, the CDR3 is TGTGCCAGCAGTTTAGGCGGGAGCTCCTACGAGCAGTACTTC. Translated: CASSLGGSSYEQYF.